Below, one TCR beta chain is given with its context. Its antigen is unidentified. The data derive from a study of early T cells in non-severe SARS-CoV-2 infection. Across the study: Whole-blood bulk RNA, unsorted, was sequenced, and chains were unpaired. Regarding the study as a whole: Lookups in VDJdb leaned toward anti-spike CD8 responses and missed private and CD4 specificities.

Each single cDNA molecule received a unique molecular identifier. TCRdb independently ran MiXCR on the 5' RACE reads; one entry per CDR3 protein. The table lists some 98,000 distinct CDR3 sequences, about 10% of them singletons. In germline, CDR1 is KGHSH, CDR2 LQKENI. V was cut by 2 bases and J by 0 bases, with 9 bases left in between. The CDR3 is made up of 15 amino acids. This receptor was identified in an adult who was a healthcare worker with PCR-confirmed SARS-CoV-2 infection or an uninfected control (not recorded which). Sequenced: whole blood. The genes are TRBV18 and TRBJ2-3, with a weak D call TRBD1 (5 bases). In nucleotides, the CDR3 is TGTGCCAGCTCACCATCAGGGCCAAGCACAGATACGCAGTATTTT. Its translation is CASSPSGPSTDTQYF.